This T cell receptor beta chain was recorded in a study of cytomegalovirus exposure and HLA in healthy donors. The overall study: When fewer than 500 donors were genotyped, 80% to 90% of them were found to fall in the Caucasian-associated ancestry cluster.

The V and J ends lost 4 bases and 7 bases, in that order; junction bases with no gene match: 9. Per germline, CDR1 SGHDT and CDR2 YYEEEE. The CDR3 is made up of 15 amino acids. Primers: 60 Vbeta forward and 13 Jbeta reverse. Data came from immunoSEQ multiplex PCR; TCRdb stores just in-frame clones and leaves some out. The table records more than 55,000 clones, around 83% of them present only once. The genes are TRBV5-6 and TRBJ1-4; the match to TRBD1 covers 8 bases. The sequenced material came from PBMCs. This receptor was identified in a human donor in good health. The CDR3 DNA sequence: TGTGCCAGCAGCCACCCCGCGACAGGGGTTGAAAAACTGTTTTTT. The encoded protein is CASSHPATGVEKLFF.